The source of this T cell receptor (beta chain) is a study of identical twins' blood T cells. The ends were cut back, 7 bases at V and 3 bases at J, with 12 bases in the middle. CDR3 length equals 13 residues. TCRdb re-derived calls from the 5' RACE reads in MiXCR, one entry per CDR3 protein. The data hold 350,000 to 400,000 distinct CDR3 sequences, with roughly 31% observed a single time. This clonotype was counted between two and nine times. The sequenced material came from PBMCs. The TCR originated in a woman aged 18-49 years in good health. The V gene is TRBV12-3 or TRBV12-4, the J gene TRBJ1-2, with no clear D. CDR3 in DNA: TGTGCCAGCACGTCGACGGCCTACTATGGCTACACCTTC. Translation: CASTSTAYYGYTF.